Listed here are 30 T cell receptor beta chains from one sample, sequenced in a study of blood T cell repertoires in COVID-19. The data were produced by immunoSEQ multiplex PCR, yet TCRdb's version contains in-frame clones alone and is incomplete. The sample holds 45,000 to 65,000 clones; approximately 89% are singletons and the top ten take 3% to 3.5%. Sequences were obtained from peripheral blood. The receptor source for this set is a human donor in a cohort sampled during active COVID-19.

V gene TRBV3-1 (or the pseudogene TRBV3-2) combines with J gene TRBJ2-1, with 11 nucleotides matching TRBD2. Germline V gives CDR1 LGHDT, CDR2 YNNKEL (reference sequence). The CDR3 length is 18 residues. The J segment lost 3 bases and the V segment lost 0 bases, leaving 7 bases of the junction unmatched. CDR3 sequence: CASSQEGPGTSGYNEQFF. The CDR3 nucleotides read TGTGCCAGCAGCCAAGAAGGGCCCGGGACTAGCGGCTACAATGAGCAGTTCTTC.

This clone has only one observation. This sequence joins TRBV27 and TRBJ1-1; TRBD1 might be the D (5 bases). Trimming cost V 6 bases and J 4 bases, with 15 bases left between them. Germline V lookup: CDR1 MNHEY, CDR2 SMNVEV (reference sequence). CDR3 length: 14 amino acids. The CDR3 region has the DNA TGTGCCAGCAGACTCCAGGGCCATCGCACTGAAGCTTTCTTT. It codes for CASRLQGHRTEAFF.

The chain is built from TRBV12-5 and TRBJ2-2; TRBD2 matches at 7 bases. Per the germline V gene, CDR1 is LGHNT and CDR2 is FRNRAP. This CDR3 is 15 amino acids long. The V and J ends lost 0 bases and 7 bases, in that order; junction bases with no gene match: 5. CDR3 DNA: TGTGCTAGTGGTTTGGTCGTTTCGGGGGGCGGGGAGCTGTTTTTT. Translated: CASGLVVSGGGELFF.

This clone has a single count. The chain is built from TRBV2 and TRBJ2-3; TRBD1 matches 8 bases. The length of the CDR3 is 15 residues. Germline V gives CDR1 SNHLY, CDR2 FYNNEI. The J segment lost 0 bases and the V segment lost 6 bases, leaving 5 bases of the junction unmatched. The CDR3 nucleotides read TGTGCCAGCAGGCAGGACAGGGCAAGCACAGATACGCAGTATTTT. This codes for CASRQDRASTDTQYF.

V gene TRBV7-3 combines with J gene TRBJ1-2; D ambiguous. Trimming pared 0 bases from V and 5 bases from J, leaving 13 bases between. The CDR3 contains 15 residues. The germline CDR1 and CDR2 sequences are SGHTA and FQGTGA. For the CDR3, the DNA is TGTGCCAGCAGCTTAACGGGCGGCGGGAGGTATGGCTACACCTTC. Its translation is CASSLTGGGRYGYTF. Drawing the rest from reference TRBV7-3 and TRBJ1-2, the complete variable domain is GAGVSQTPSNKVTEKGKYVELRCDPISGHTALYWYRQSLGQGPEFLIYFQGTGAADDSGLPNDRFFAVRPEGSVSTLKIQRTERGDSAVYLCASSLTGGGRYGYTFGSGTRLTVV.

Regarding this clone: The same CDR3 is also encoded by other DNA sequences in this sample. The genes are TRBV27 and TRBJ1-1; possibly TRBD1 for D (5 bases). The CDR3 length is 13 residues. CDR1 and CDR2 (germline): MNHEY, SMNVEV (reference sequence). The ends were cut back, 3 bases at V and 2 bases at J, with 7 bases in the middle. The CDR3 sequence: CASSFRVNTEAFF. CDR3 coding DNA: TGTGCCAGCAGTTTCAGGGTAAACACTGAAGCTTTCTTT.

This clone was recorded a few times. This sequence joins TRBV6-1 and TRBJ1-6; D is unclear. CDR1 is MNHNS, CDR2 SASEGT, per germline. This CDR3 comprises 15 residues. V shed 3 bases and J shed 7 bases, with 13 bases lying between them. The CDR3 is CASSDREQRNSPLHF. The CDR3, as DNA: TGTGCCAGCAGTGATCGAGAACAGAGAAATTCACCCCTCCACTTT.

The chain has TRBV5-4 and TRBJ1-2, with a tentative D call TRBD1 (5 bases). Germline CDR1 is SGHNT and CDR2 is YYREEE (reference sequence). The germline V and J ends were trimmed by 0 bases and 6 bases, with 21 bases remaining between them. This CDR3 comprises 17 residues. The CDR3 reads CASSLGTLGAIVDGYTF. The CDR3 DNA sequence: TGTGCCAGCAGCTTGGGGACCCTTGGGGCTATCGTCGATGGCTACACCTTC.

The chain employs TRBV11-3 and TRBJ2-1; 7 bases match TRBD2. The CDR3 loop spans 15 amino acids. Germline V gives CDR1 SGHNT, CDR2 YENEEA. The V and J ends lost 3 bases and 7 bases, in that order; junction bases with no gene match: 9. The CDR3 region has the DNA TGTGCCAGCAGCTTTGGGGGGAGCGGGATTAATGAGCAGTTCTTC. It yields the protein CASSFGGSGINEQFF.

The rearrangement uses TRBV18 and TRBJ1-3; 11 bases align to TRBD1. Germline V gene sequence: CDR1 KGHSH, CDR2 LQKENI. CDR3 length: 17 amino acids. J lost 2 bases, V lost 4 bases, and 7 bases had no gene match. The CDR3 coding sequence is TGTGCCAGCTCACGACGGACAGGGGGCGCCCCTGGAAACACCATATATTTT. It yields the protein CASSRRTGGAPGNTIYF.

The genes are TRBV24-1 and TRBJ2-3; TRBD2 matches 11 bases. Per the germline V gene, CDR1 is KGHDR and CDR2 is SFDVKD. The V and J ends lost 6 bases and 4 bases, in that order; junction bases with no gene match: 11. CDR3 size: 17 residues. Written as DNA, the CDR3 is TGTGCCACCAGTATACTAGCGGGAGTTTGGGCGCCAGATACGCAGTATTTT. This translates into CATSILAGVWAPDTQYF.

The gene calls are TRBV6-5 and TRBJ1-6; tentative D call: TRBD1 (6 bases). Trimming cost V 0 bases and J 7 bases, with 10 bases left between them. The germline CDR1 and CDR2 sequences are MNHEY and SVGAGI. This CDR3 contains 15 residues. The CDR3 DNA reads TGTGCCAGCAGTTACTCGACAGGTGTCAATTCACCCCTCCACTTT. Its protein is CASSYSTGVNSPLHF.

This rearrangement joins TRBV5-1 to TRBJ1-3; D gene uncertain. The V end was cut by 4 bases, the J end by 3 bases, with 14 bases between. Germline lookup yields CDR1 SGHRS and CDR2 YFSETQ. This CDR3 is 15 amino acids long. The CDR3 is CASSLVPEGGNTIYF. The CDR3 DNA reads TGCGCCAGCAGCCTGGTCCCGGAGGGTGGAAACACCATATATTTT.

The chain joins TRBV7-2 to TRBJ1-5, with 8 bases identical to TRBD1. The germline gives CDR1 SGHTA, CDR2 FQGNSA. Germline trimming cut 1 base from V and 5 bases from J; bases unmatched to any gene: 4. This CDR3 region has 15 residues. CDR3 sequence reads: CASSLVSGGDQPQHF. DNA for the CDR3: TGTGCCAGCAGCTTAGTTTCAGGGGGCGATCAGCCCCAGCATTTT.

The genes are TRBV7-2 and TRBJ2-5; TRBD1 agrees at 8 bases. CDR1 is SGHTA, CDR2 FQGNSA, per germline. CDR3 length: 16 amino acids. With V trimmed by 2 bases and J by 2 bases, 7 bases remained unmatched. The CDR3 protein is CASSLRQGFGQETQYF. As DNA, the CDR3 is TGTGCCAGCAGCTTAAGACAGGGGTTCGGTCAAGAGACCCAGTACTTC.

The chain couples TRBV4-3 to TRBJ2-1; 7 nucleotides align to TRBD1. Trimming at V came to 0 bases and at J to 2 bases, leaving 13 bases not matched to a gene. The CDR3 sequence is 19 residues long. Germline lookup yields CDR1 LGHNA and CDR2 YSLEER. CDR3 region: CASSQDKTGHYKPYNEQFF. CDR3 coding DNA: TGCGCCAGCAGCCAAGACAAGACAGGGCACTATAAACCCTACAATGAGCAGTTCTTC.

The chain employs TRBV3-1 (or the pseudogene TRBV3-2) and TRBJ1-6, with 10 bases fitting TRBD1. CDR1 and CDR2 (germline): LGHDT, YNNKEL (reference sequence). The CDR3 totals 15 residues. V dropped 6 bases and J dropped 9; count of bases not matched to a gene: 8. The CDR3 DNA reads as TGTGCCAGCAGACCGACAGGGGGCTGGGCTTCACCCCTCCACTTT. The encoded protein is CASRPTGGWASPLHF.

The rearrangement uses TRBV25-1 and TRBJ1-2; TRBD1 agrees at 7 bases. Per germline, CDR1 MGHDK and CDR2 SYGVNS. This CDR3 spans 14 amino acids. V trimming: 4 bases; J trimming: 5 bases; junction bases outside the gene matches: 7. This CDR3 reads CASSARQGDYGYTF. CDR3 sequence (DNA): TGTGCCAGCAGTGCCCGCCAGGGGGATTATGGCTACACCTTC.

A word on this clone: The same CDR3 can be traced to other DNA sequences in this sample. The chain joins TRBV5-1 to TRBJ1-2; D gene unclear. There are 13 residues in the CDR3. Trimming removed 0 bases at V and 4 bases at J, with 7 bases between. CDR1 SGHRS and CDR2 YFSETQ come from the germline V gene. The CDR3 sequence: CASSLAGFYGYTF. The CDR3, as DNA: TGCGCCAGCAGCTTGGCAGGTTTCTATGGCTACACCTTC.

The chain recombines TRBV7-7 with TRBJ2-1, with TRBD1 matching 9 bases. Germline lookup yields CDR1 SSHAT and CDR2 FNYEAQ (reference sequence). The CDR3 totals 16 residues. V shed 5 bases, J shed 3 bases, and the junction held 8 bases outside the gene matches. The CDR3 bases are TGTGCCAGCAGCGAATTATTGGGACAGGGCTACAATGAGCAGTTCTTC. It encodes CASSELLGQGYNEQFF.

Concerning this clone itself: This sample includes further DNA sequences coding for the same CDR3. V is TRBV12-5 and J is TRBJ2-2, with 10 positions matching TRBD2. Trimming removed 1 base from V and 6 bases from J; junction bases left unmatched: 2. Germline CDR1 is LGHNT and CDR2 is FRNRAP. CDR3 length: 15 amino acids. The chain's CDR3 is CASGLEAGGSGELFF. CDR3 coding DNA: TGTGCTAGTGGTTTGGAAGCGGGAGGGTCCGGGGAGCTGTTTTTT. Full variable domain (rest looked up from reference TRBV12-5 and TRBJ2-2): DARVTQTPRHKVTEMGQEVTMRCQPILGHNTVFWYRQTMMQGLELLAYFRNRAPLDDSGMPKDRFSAEMPDATLATLKIQPSEPRDSAVYFCASGLEAGGSGELFFGEGSRLTVL.

The chain carries TRBV6-2 or TRBV6-3 and TRBJ1-2; TRBD1 aligns across 9 bases. V lost 5 bases and J lost 4; bases outside the gene matches: 17. CDR1 is MNHEY and CDR2 is SVGEGT in the germline V gene. The CDR3 extends over 18 amino acids. The CDR3 DNA reads as TGTGCCAGCAGTGGAGGACAGGGGTCGTCTTCGAAAATCTATGGCTACACCTTC. It codes for CASSGGQGSSSKIYGYTF.

The genes are TRBV30 and TRBJ2-2; D perhaps matches TRBD1 (5 bases). This CDR3 is 14 amino acids long. Trimming stripped 5 bases from V and 3 bases from J, with 13 bases between. Germline V gene data show CDR1 as GTSNPN and CDR2 as SVGIG (reference sequence). The CDR3 is CAWASRQHTGELFF. The CDR3 bases are TGTGCCTGGGCTTCTCGACAGCACACCGGGGAGCTGTTTTTT. The entire variable domain, with the rest obtained from reference TRBV30 and TRBJ2-2, is as follows: SQTIHQWPATLVQPVGSPLSLECTVEGTSNPNLYWYRQAAGRGLQLLFYSVGIGQISSEVPQNLSASRPQDRQFILSSKKLLLSDSGFYLCAWASRQHTGELFFGEGSRLTVL.

The chain couples TRBV9 to TRBJ2-3, with 10 nucleotides matching TRBD2. The CDR3 consists of 15 residues. Germline values: CDR1 SGDLS, CDR2 YYNGEE. V lost 4 bases, J lost 5 bases, and 7 bases stayed unmatched. The CDR3 DNA is TGTGCCAGCAGCAGCGGGAGGGCCAGCGGAGATACGCAGTATTTT. Translation gives CASSSGRASGDTQYF.

The chain joins TRBV6-4 to TRBJ2-7; no reliable D call. The CDR3 is 13 amino acids. The V and J ends lost 5 bases and 4 bases respectively, with 12 bases between them. Germline V lookup: CDR1 MRHNA, CDR2 SNTAGT. DNA for the CDR3: TGTGCCAGCAGTCCTTTTCCGGGTTACGAGCAGTACTTC. Amino acid sequence: CASSPFPGYEQYF.

The chain is built from TRBV5-1 and TRBJ2-5; no reliable D call. CDR3 length: 11 amino acids. Trimming left V 5 bases short and J 2 bases short, with 4 bases between. CDR1 and CDR2 (germline): SGHRS, YFSETQ. The CDR3 DNA reads TGCGCCAGCAGGTTACAAGAGACCCAGTACTTC. It encodes CASRLQETQYF.

The chain carries TRBV7-2 and TRBJ2-7, with 7 bases matching TRBD2. The germline CDR1 and CDR2 sequences are SGHTA and FQGNSA. This CDR3 comprises 16 residues. V dropped 1 base and J dropped 3; count of bases not matched to a gene: 9. The CDR3 coding sequence is TGTGCCAGCAGCTTAGGAGCGGGCGGGAGCGTCTACGAGCAGTACTTC. Translating gives CASSLGAGGSVYEQYF.

The chain recombines TRBV7-6 with TRBJ2-1; 11 bases fit TRBD1. The germline V gene encodes CDR1 SGHVS and CDR2 FNYEAQ. V lost 5 bases to trimming and J lost 7 bases; unmatched junction nucleotides: 7. The CDR3 extends over 15 amino acids. The CDR3 loop reads CASSGTGTGGNEQFF. The DNA for the CDR3 is TGTGCCAGCAGCGGAACCGGGACAGGGGGTAATGAGCAGTTCTTC.

V usage is TRBV7-2 and J usage is TRBJ1-1, with D possibly TRBD1 on 6 matching bases. Germline V gene data show CDR1 as SGHTA and CDR2 as FQGNSA. The V end lost 2 bases, the J end lost 6 bases, and 13 bases lay between the germline ends. The CDR3 runs to 14 residues. As DNA, the CDR3 is TGTGCCAGCAGCTTAATGGGGGGGCATGCTGAAGCTTTCTTT. It translates to CASSLMGGHAEAFF.

The V call is TRBV12-2, the J call TRBJ2-5; the table names TRBD1, a call not compared with the DNA. TRBV12-2 is labeled a pseudogene. The CDR3 runs 17 residues. CDR3 amino acids: CASRSRPQGRFQETQYF. In DNA form, the CDR3 reads TGTGCAAGTCGCTCCCGCCCCCAGGGGCGCTTTCAAGAGACCCAGTACTTC.